The rows below give T cell receptor beta chains drawn from one sample of a study of beta chain features in type 1 diabetes. Repertoires were generated with immunoSEQ multiplex PCR, while TCRdb's copy carries only in-frame clones and drops some. The table lists tens of thousands of clones, 55% to 75% of them singletons. What was sequenced was stem cell memory CD4+ T cells from blood. These receptors came from a young woman with type 1 diabetes. Each CDR3 is given with its conserved first and last residue. The order of the fields is clone size, V gene, D gene, J gene, CDR3 protein, CDR3 DNA. A D gene is named only where the DNA matches it firmly. Clone size is given for some rows only: seen once, a few or many times, or a class if the clone is expanded.

abundance: few; v_gene: TRBV2; d_gene: TRBD1; j_gene: TRBJ2-3; CDR3aa: CANGDRARTDTQYF; CDR3nt: TGTGCCAACGGAGACAGGGCCCGCACAGATACGCAGTATTTT
abundance: .; v_gene: TRBV23-1; d_gene: .; j_gene: TRBJ2-6; CDR3aa: CASSQSREALSGANVLTF; CDR3nt: TGCGCCAGCAGTCAGAGCAGGGAAGCCCTCTCTGGGGCCAACGTCCTGACTTTC
abundance: .; v_gene: TRBV4-1; d_gene: .; j_gene: TRBJ1-5; CDR3aa: CASSLGSADFSNQPQHF; CDR3nt: TGCGCCAGCAGCCTCGGCAGCGCTGACTTTAGCAATCAGCCCCAGCATTTT
abundance: .; v_gene: TRBV5-1; d_gene: .; j_gene: TRBJ2-1; CDR3aa: CASSLGAANEQFF; CDR3nt: TGCGCCAGCAGCTTGGGAGCGGCTAATGAGCAGTTCTTC
abundance: .; v_gene: TRBV2; d_gene: TRBD2; j_gene: TRBJ2-1; CDR3aa: CASKLAGHYNEQFF; CDR3nt: TGTGCCAGCAAACTAGCGGGCCACTACAATGAGCAGTTCTTC
abundance: .; v_gene: TRBV30; d_gene: TRBD1; j_gene: TRBJ1-2; CDR3aa: CAWSPTGAYGYTF; CDR3nt: TGTGCCTGGAGTCCTACAGGGGCCTATGGCTACACCTTC
abundance: .; v_gene: TRBV15; d_gene: TRBD2; j_gene: TRBJ2-5; CDR3aa: CATSRDGASGAPQYF; CDR3nt: TGTGCCACCAGCAGAGATGGGGCTAGCGGAGCCCCCCAGTACTTC
abundance: .; v_gene: TRBV7-6; d_gene: .; j_gene: TRBJ2-6; CDR3aa: CASSLAAGANVLTF; CDR3nt: TGTGCCAGCAGCTTAGCCGCTGGGGCCAACGTCCTGACTTTC
abundance: .; v_gene: TRBV7-3; d_gene: TRBD2; j_gene: TRBJ2-1; CDR3aa: CASSLTPGGRGNEQFF; CDR3nt: TGTGCCAGCAGCTTAACCCCTGGCGGGAGGGGCAATGAGCAGTTCTTC
abundance: .; v_gene: TRBV5-1; d_gene: .; j_gene: TRBJ2-1; CDR3aa: CASSSPSWDNEQFF; CDR3nt: TGCGCCAGCAGCTCTCCTAGTTGGGACAATGAGCAGTTCTTC
abundance: .; v_gene: TRBV27; d_gene: .; j_gene: TRBJ1-4; CDR3aa: CASSLRAGGEKLFF; CDR3nt: TGTGCCAGCAGTTTACGGGCAGGAGGAGAAAAACTGTTTTTT
abundance: few; v_gene: TRBV4-1; d_gene: .; j_gene: TRBJ2-5; CDR3aa: CASSQAYQETQYF; CDR3nt: TGCGCCAGCAGCCAAGCCTACCAAGAGACCCAGTACTTC
abundance: .; v_gene: TRBV11-2; d_gene: .; j_gene: TRBJ1-1; CDR3aa: CASSLAGGNTEAFF; CDR3nt: TGTGCCAGCAGCTTAGCCGGGGGGAACACTGAAGCTTTCTTT
abundance: .; v_gene: TRBV5-1; d_gene: TRBD2; j_gene: TRBJ2-7; CDR3aa: CASSRTSGSYEQYF; CDR3nt: TGCGCCAGCAGCCGCACTAGCGGGAGTTACGAGCAGTACTTC
abundance: .; v_gene: TRBV2; d_gene: .; j_gene: TRBJ2-1; CDR3aa: CATFPTGSNEQFF; CDR3nt: TGTGCCACCTTCCCCACAGGGTCCAATGAGCAGTTCTTC
abundance: .; v_gene: TRBV7-3; d_gene: .; j_gene: TRBJ2-7; CDR3aa: CASSSDSGSPYEQYF; CDR3nt: TGTGCCAGCAGCTCAGACAGCGGGTCCCCCTACGAGCAGTACTTC
abundance: .; v_gene: TRBV5-4; d_gene: TRBD2; j_gene: TRBJ2-5; CDR3aa: CASSLGLARGYQETQYF; CDR3nt: TGTGCCAGCAGCTTAGGGCTAGCGCGGGGGTACCAAGAGACCCAGTACTTC
abundance: .; v_gene: TRBV5-4; d_gene: TRBD1; j_gene: TRBJ2-3; CDR3aa: CASSGQRDRVSTDTQYF; CDR3nt: TGTGCCAGCAGCGGACAACGGGACAGAGTTAGCACAGATACGCAGTATTTT
abundance: .; v_gene: TRBV7-9; d_gene: .; j_gene: TRBJ2-1; CDR3aa: CASSLFRGQFF; CDR3nt: TGTGCCAGCAGCTTATTCCGGGGGCAGTTCTTC
abundance: few; v_gene: TRBV29-1; d_gene: .; j_gene: TRBJ2-6; CDR3aa: CSVGGTGANVLTF; CDR3nt: TGCAGCGTCGGGGGTACTGGGGCCAACGTCCTGACTTTC
abundance: .; v_gene: TRBV27; d_gene: TRBD1; j_gene: TRBJ1-1; CDR3aa: CASSTGTDIFFTEAFF; CDR3nt: TGTGCCAGCAGTACCGGGACAGACATATTTTTCACTGAAGCTTTCTTT
abundance: few; v_gene: TRBV7-2; d_gene: .; j_gene: TRBJ2-6; CDR3aa: CASSQQNSEANVLTF; CDR3nt: TGTGCCAGCAGCCAACAGAACTCTGAGGCCAACGTCCTGACTTTC
abundance: few; v_gene: TRBV9; d_gene: TRBD1; j_gene: TRBJ1-2; CDR3aa: CASSVGQGAGYGYTF; CDR3nt: TGTGCCAGCAGCGTAGGGCAGGGGGCCGGCTATGGCTACACCTTC
abundance: .; v_gene: TRBV28; d_gene: .; j_gene: TRBJ1-4; CDR3aa: CASSLRQEEKLFF; CDR3nt: TGTGCCAGCAGTTTGAGACAGGAGGAAAAACTGTTTTTT
abundance: few; v_gene: TRBV30; d_gene: .; j_gene: TRBJ1-1; CDR3aa: CAWIPIGGGTEAFF; CDR3nt: TGTGCCTGGATTCCGATAGGGGGGGGCACTGAAGCTTTCTTT
abundance: .; v_gene: TRBV10-3; d_gene: .; j_gene: TRBJ1-2; CDR3aa: CAISEVEVGNYGYTF; CDR3nt: TGTGCCATCAGTGAGGTGGAAGTCGGGAACTATGGCTACACCTTC
abundance: .; v_gene: TRBV5-1; d_gene: TRBD2; j_gene: TRBJ2-1; CDR3aa: CASSLGLAEYNEQFF; CDR3nt: TGCGCCAGCAGCTTAGGACTAGCGGAGTACAATGAGCAGTTCTTC
abundance: .; v_gene: TRBV4-2; d_gene: .; j_gene: TRBJ1-4; CDR3aa: CASSQVSGGPNEKLFF; CDR3nt: TGTGCCAGCAGCCAAGTTAGCGGGGGCCCTAATGAAAAACTGTTTTTT
abundance: .; v_gene: TRBV19; d_gene: .; j_gene: TRBJ2-1; CDR3aa: CAIGPGVGSYNEQFF; CDR3nt: TGTGCCATTGGGCCGGGGGTAGGGTCCTACAATGAGCAGTTCTTC
abundance: .; v_gene: TRBV5-6; d_gene: .; j_gene: TRBJ1-4; CDR3aa: CASSPRGGSSEKLFF; CDR3nt: TGTGCCAGCTCTCCCCGGGGGGGGTCGAGTGAAAAACTGTTTTTT
abundance: .; v_gene: TRBV6-5; d_gene: TRBD1; j_gene: TRBJ1-2; CDR3aa: CASIPIQGASYGYTF; CDR3nt: TGTGCCAGCATCCCCATTCAGGGGGCAAGCTATGGCTACACCTTC
abundance: once; v_gene: TRBV5-1; d_gene: .; j_gene: TRBJ2-5; CDR3aa: CASSFQASRQETQYF; CDR3nt: TGCGCCAGCAGCTTCCAGGCTAGCCGCCAAGAGACCCAGTACTTC
abundance: .; v_gene: TRBV30; d_gene: TRBD2; j_gene: TRBJ2-1; CDR3aa: CAWSSGTTYNEQFF; CDR3nt: TGTGCCTGGAGCTCCGGGACTACCTACAATGAGCAGTTCTTC
abundance: .; v_gene: TRBV29-1; d_gene: .; j_gene: TRBJ2-1; CDR3aa: CSVASFTGTTSSYNEQFF; CDR3nt: TGCAGCGTAGCGTCCTTTACAGGGACTACCAGCTCCTACAATGAGCAGTTCTTC
abundance: .; v_gene: TRBV5-1; d_gene: TRBD2; j_gene: TRBJ2-3; CDR3aa: CASSAGTSGDTDTQYF; CDR3nt: TGCGCCAGCAGCGCTGGGACTAGCGGAGACACAGATACGCAGTATTTT
abundance: .; v_gene: TRBV10-1; d_gene: .; j_gene: TRBJ2-3; CDR3aa: CASSLAGTDTQYF; CDR3nt: TGCGCCAGCAGTTTGGCCGGCACAGATACGCAGTATTTT
abundance: .; v_gene: TRBV5-4; d_gene: TRBD2; j_gene: TRBJ2-1; CDR3aa: CASSLGLAGGRYNEQLF; CDR3nt: TGTGCCAGCAGCTTGGGACTAGCGGGAGGTCGATACAATGAGCAGCTCTTC
abundance: .; v_gene: TRBV6-6; d_gene: TRBD2; j_gene: TRBJ2-7; CDR3aa: CASSPGTSGLYEQYF; CDR3nt: TGTGCCAGCAGTCCCGGGACTAGCGGACTATACGAGCAGTACTTC
abundance: few; v_gene: TRBV27; d_gene: .; j_gene: TRBJ2-7; CDR3aa: CASSLGRGPYEQYF; CDR3nt: TGTGCCAGCAGTTTAGGCAGGGGTCCCTACGAGCAGTACTTC
abundance: .; v_gene: TRBV15; d_gene: .; j_gene: TRBJ1-4; CDR3aa: CATSSRRGGINEKLFF; CDR3nt: TGTGCCACCAGCAGTCGACGGGGTGGAATTAATGAAAAACTGTTTTTT
abundance: .; v_gene: TRBV7-8; d_gene: .; j_gene: TRBJ1-5; CDR3aa: CASSLTGNQPQHF; CDR3nt: TGTGCCAGCAGCTTGACAGGCAATCAGCCCCAGCATTTT
abundance: few; v_gene: TRBV4-1; d_gene: TRBD2; j_gene: TRBJ2-6; CDR3aa: CASSQGERGLSGANVLTF; CDR3nt: TGCGCCAGCAGCCAGGGCGAGCGGGGTCTCTCTGGGGCCAACGTCCTGACTTTC
abundance: .; v_gene: TRBV14; d_gene: .; j_gene: TRBJ1-3; CDR3aa: CASSQAVGVLSGNTIYF; CDR3nt: TGTGCCAGCAGCCAAGCTGTCGGAGTACTCTCTGGAAACACCATATATTTT
abundance: .; v_gene: TRBV11-2; d_gene: TRBD1; j_gene: TRBJ2-1; CDR3aa: CASSSRGAYRGEQFF; CDR3nt: TGTGCCAGCAGCTCCCGAGGTGCCTACAGGGGTGAGCAGTTCTTC
abundance: .; v_gene: TRBV7-2; d_gene: .; j_gene: TRBJ2-3; CDR3aa: CASSFSWANTDTQYF; CDR3nt: TGTGCCAGCAGCTTCTCGTGGGCCAACACAGATACGCAGTATTTT
abundance: .; v_gene: TRBV29-1; d_gene: TRBD1; j_gene: TRBJ2-7; CDR3aa: CSANTGVAYEQYF; CDR3nt: TGCAGCGCAAATACAGGGGTTGCCTACGAGCAGTACTTC
abundance: few; v_gene: TRBV7-3; d_gene: TRBD1; j_gene: TRBJ2-1; CDR3aa: CASSLSMTGAVEQFF; CDR3nt: TGTGCCAGCAGCTTAAGTATGACAGGGGCGGTTGAGCAGTTCTTC
abundance: .; v_gene: TRBV14; d_gene: .; j_gene: TRBJ1-1; CDR3aa: CASSQPRPGGWYGNTEAFF; CDR3nt: TGTGCCAGCAGCCAACCAAGGCCGGGGGGCTGGTATGGGAACACTGAAGCTTTCTTT
abundance: few; v_gene: TRBV4-1; d_gene: .; j_gene: TRBJ2-1; CDR3aa: CASSQDREQFF; CDR3nt: TGCGCCAGCAGCCAAGATCGGGAGCAGTTCTTC
abundance: .; v_gene: TRBV5-4; d_gene: .; j_gene: TRBJ2-7; CDR3aa: CASSTELGRGGGYEQYF; CDR3nt: TGTGCCAGCAGCACCGAACTCGGCCGGGGAGGGGGCTACGAGCAGTACTTC
abundance: .; v_gene: TRBV19; d_gene: .; j_gene: TRBJ1-4; CDR3aa: CASHRDREKLFF; CDR3nt: TGTGCCAGTCACAGGGATAGGGAAAAACTGTTTTTT
abundance: .; v_gene: TRBV9; d_gene: TRBD1; j_gene: TRBJ2-7; CDR3aa: CASSSRTGSAEQYF; CDR3nt: TGTGCCAGCAGCTCCCGGACAGGGAGTGCCGAGCAGTACTTC
abundance: .; v_gene: TRBV5-1; d_gene: TRBD1; j_gene: TRBJ1-1; CDR3aa: CASRGQGASNTEAFF; CDR3nt: TGCGCCAGCAGGGGACAGGGGGCCTCGAACACTGAAGCTTTCTTT
abundance: .; v_gene: TRBV7-3; d_gene: .; j_gene: TRBJ2-3; CDR3aa: CASSPRASTDTQYF; CDR3nt: TGTGCCAGCAGCCCCCGCGCTAGCACAGATACGCAGTATTTT